Below, 2 T cell receptor beta chains from the same sample are listed, as sequenced in a study of cytomegalovirus exposure and HLA in healthy donors. Primers included in the PCR were 60 Vbeta and 13 Jbeta primers. This table comes from immunoSEQ multiplex PCR, and its TCRdb copy is limited to in-frame clones, with some not included. This table holds about 92,000 clones, over 70% found once. What was sequenced was PBMCs. The source is a girl aged 2 to 10 in good health and CMV-seropositive.

This clone was seen more than once but under ten times. This chain links TRBV7-9 with TRBJ1-5; no clear D gene. V lost 1 base and J 7 bases, leaving 14 bases between the germline ends. CDR1 SEHNR and CDR2 FQNEAQ come from the germline V gene (reference sequence). The CDR3 contains 15 residues. CDR3 protein: CASSLGAEGGQPQHF. CDR3 bases: TGTGCCAGCAGCTTAGGGGCGGAGGGTGGGCAGCCCCAGCATTTT.

This clone was counted only a few times. The chain links TRBV5-4 to TRBJ2-3; no clear D. Germline V gene data show CDR1 as SGHNT and CDR2 as YYREEE (reference sequence). Trimming cost V 2 bases and J 6 bases, with 13 bases left between them. The CDR3 consists of 14 residues. Here the CDR3 DNA reads TGTGCCAGCAGCTTTTCCGCCCGGCGGGATACGCAGTATTTT. The encoded protein is CASSFSARRDTQYF.